This TCR beta chain was recovered during a study of shared clonotypes between healthy human individuals. The CDR3 has 13 residues. CDR1 MGHRA and CDR2 YSYEKL come from the germline V gene. With 6 bases removed from V and 2 bases from J, the gap between germline ends came to 10 bases. Measured with immunoSEQ multiplex PCR; TCRdb has only the in-frame clones, and not every one. The table shows 2,100,000 or so clones, with approximately 94% occurring only once. The chain is built from TRBV4-1 and TRBJ2-5; D may correspond to TRBD1 or TRBD2 (5 bases each). The TCR sequence derives from a man younger than 35 in good health. Input material: naive CD4+ T cells sorted from blood. Subset in this sample: CD45RA+ positively selected. CDR3 residues: CASRRGVQETQYF. The CDR3 DNA reads TGCGCCAGCAGACGAGGGGTACAAGAGACCCAGTACTTC.